Listed here are 14 T cell receptor beta chains from one sample, sequenced in a study of T cells in Graves' hyperthyroidism and ophthalmopathy (dated by TCRdb to the late 2010s). The receptor library was made with multiplex PCR. Sequenced using an Illumina HiSeq 2000. TCR beta CDR3 regions were amplified from RNA transcripts. The first round of RT-PCR for the TCR CDR3 was performed with the HTBI primer set and the Qiagen OneStep RT-PCR kit. Through fastp at Q25 and MiXCR, TCRdb rebuilt clones from the public reads, retaining in-frame beta chains. Rows with one shared CDR3 protein collapse into an entry with the most common genes and DNA. Present in this sample are 300,000 to 450,000 distinct CDR3 sequences, around 13% of which were seen just once. Clones ranked in the top ten supply around a fifth of the sample. The sample consisted of blood. Receptors were obtained from a woman in her twenties or thirties with Graves' ophthalmopathy.

This clonotype was detected many times. This rearrangement joins TRBV6-1 to TRBJ1-4, with 8 bases lining up with TRBD1. This CDR3 spans 16 amino acids. Germline CDR1 and CDR2: MNHNS and SASEGT. Unmatched junction bases numbered 5, after V lost 5 bases and J lost 0 bases. The CDR3, as DNA: TGTGCCAGCAGTAAGAGGACAGGGCCAACTAATGAAAAACTGTTTTTT. Its translation is CASSKRTGPTNEKLFF.

About this clonotype itself: The DNA is left out, because the CDR3 cannot be placed on it with certainty; the CDR3 is given as TCRdb lists it. The genes are TRBV5-1 and TRBJ2-5; the table names TRBD1, a call not compared with the DNA. The germline V gene has CDR1 SGHRS and CDR2 YFSETQ. The CDR3 is 24 residues long, counting both termini. CDR3: CASTNQTSMYLCASRPTGLETQYF.

This clonotype was counted only a few times. V and J are TRBV20-1 and TRBJ1-2; D uncertain. V lost 0 bases, J lost 8 bases, and 10 bases lay in between. The germline V gene has CDR1 DFQATT and CDR2 SNEGSKA (reference sequence). CDR3 size: 12 residues. Here the CDR3 DNA reads TGCAGTGCTAGAGAGAAATTTGGGGGCTACACCTTC. Translated: CSAREKFGGYTF.

This clonotype has ten or more counts. The V call is TRBV20-1, the J call TRBJ2-7, with D perhaps TRBD2 (6 bases). Per the germline V gene, CDR1 is DFQATT and CDR2 is SNEGSKA (reference sequence). V lost 6 bases, J lost 7 bases, and 19 bases lay in between. The CDR3 consists of 13 residues. The CDR3: CSAERATKGEQYF. The CDR3, as DNA: TGCAGTGCCGAGCGGGCCACGAAGGGGGAGCAGTACTTC.

This clonotype was observed many times. The chain is built from TRBV12-3 or TRBV12-4 and TRBJ2-3; 9 bases align to TRBD1. The CDR3 extends over 14 amino acids. The J segment lost 6 bases and the V segment lost 5 bases, leaving 6 bases of the junction unmatched. The CDR3 sequence is CASSGTGKMDTQYF. Written as DNA, the CDR3 is TGTGCCAGCAGTGGGACAGGGAAAATGGATACGCAGTATTTT.

The V gene is TRBV6-1, the J gene TRBJ2-5; D is undetermined. The CDR3 loop spans 12 amino acids. Germline V lookup: CDR1 MNHNS, CDR2 SASEGT. Trimming took 1 base from V and 7 from J, leaving 7 bases between them. The CDR3: CASSEVGWTQYF. The CDR3 nucleotides are TGTGCCAGCAGTGAAGTGGGGTGGACCCAGTACTTC.

This clonotype was observed many times. The V call is TRBV6-1, the J call TRBJ2-2; D perhaps matches TRBD2 (7 bases). The CDR3 sequence is 18 residues long. CDR1 and CDR2 from the germline V gene are MNHNS and SASEGT. V was shortened by 8 bases and J by 5 bases, with 27 bases between the two germline ends. CDR3 DNA sequence: TGTGCCAGCGTCTCGAGTTATCGTCGGGGGGCACGTACCGGGGAGCTGTTTTTT. As protein: CASVSSYRRGARTGELFF.

J is TRBJ2-7 and V is TRBV6-6; no clear D. The CDR3 runs to 13 residues. The germline V gene encodes CDR1 MNHNY and CDR2 SVGAGI (reference sequence). V was clipped by 0 bases and J by 4 bases, with 7 bases between them. CDR3 coding DNA: TGTGCCAGCAGTTACTCTGGGTTTTACGAGCAGTACTTC. Protein: CASSYSGFYEQYF.

On this clonotype: This sequence may be a read error, since a much larger clone differs from it by one base. DNA of the CDR3: TGCGCCAGCAACTCAACTACAGGAGACCCCTACGAGCAGTACTTC. Its protein product is CASNSTTGDPYEQYF. This sequence joins TRBV5-1 and TRBJ2-7, with TRBD1 as a possible D gene (5 bases). CDR3 size: 15 residues. V was pared by 6 bases and J by 2 bases, with 18 bases between. CDR1 and CDR2 (germline): SGHRS, YFSETQ.

This clonotype was observed many times. The J gene is TRBJ1-1, the V gene TRBV6-1; 11 bases match TRBD1. V shed 3 bases and J 4 bases; nucleotides not matched to a gene: 7. The CDR3 extends over 16 amino acids. Per germline, CDR1 MNHNS and CDR2 SASEGT. The CDR3: CASSEEEGQGGTEAFF. CDR3 nucleotides: TGTGCCAGCAGTGAGGAAGAGGGACAGGGGGGCACTGAAGCTTTCTTT.

This clonotype was detected many times. The chain couples TRBV20-1 to TRBJ2-3; TRBD1 matches at 8 bases. V was clipped by 5 bases and J by 2 bases; unmatched bases: 9. The CDR3 runs to 15 residues. The germline CDR1 and CDR2 sequences are DFQATT and SNEGSKA (reference sequence). The CDR3: CSALGQVRSTDTQYF. The CDR3 nucleotides are TGCAGTGCTTTGGGACAGGTTAGGTCCACAGATACGCAGTATTTT.

Only a few counts were recorded for this clonotype. V gene TRBV19 combines with J gene TRBJ2-2, with D unresolved. V was trimmed by 11 bases and J by 6 bases, leaving 19 bases between them. The CDR3 is 14 residues long. Germline CDR1 is LNHDA and CDR2 is SQIVND (reference sequence). The CDR3 protein is CASSLTQFAGELFF. In nucleotides, the CDR3 is TGTGCCTCCTCCCTGACACAATTCGCCGGGGAGCTGTTTTTT.

This clonotype was seen only once. The chain links TRBV2 to TRBJ2-5; 14 nucleotides match TRBD2. There are 17 residues in the CDR3. V dropped 4 bases and J dropped 2; count of bases not matched to a gene: 6. Germline CDR1 reads SNHLY; CDR2 reads FYNNEI. CDR3 sequence reads: CASSGLAGGPRQETQYF. Written as DNA, the CDR3 is TGTGCCAGCAGTGGACTAGCGGGGGGGCCCAGGCAAGAGACCCAGTACTTC.

This clonotype was counted at least ten times. This sequence joins TRBV2 and TRBJ2-5; tentatively, D is TRBD1 (6 bases). Germline-derived CDR1 and CDR2 are SNHLY and FYNNEI. V lost 6 bases and J 5 bases, leaving 19 bases between the germline ends. The CDR3 spans 15 residues. The CDR3 loop is CASSPRTIQGETQYF. CDR3 in DNA: TGTGCCAGCAGCCCCAGGACCATCCAGGGGGAGACCCAGTACTTC.